This T cell receptor (beta chain) was identified during a study of blood T cell repertoires in COVID-19 (TCRdb year 2020). Background for the entire study: The collaborator samples originated in the United States, Italy and Spain and spanned the acute and convalescent phases of COVID-19. The material from the prospective study consisted of cDNA or gDNA derived from T cells, B-cell-depleted T cells, or PBMCs. The dataset comprised deeply sampled blood TCRbeta repertoires from subjects exposed to, actively infected with, or recovered from COVID-19. A freely available public database, intended as a resource for researchers studying the immune response to SARS-CoV-2, is where the repertoires were released. Samples came from the ongoing ImmuneRACE study (first 160 participants) plus 1,254 subjects from 6 global collaborators. A de-identified subject ID, COVID-19 status, age in years and sex were almost always included in the sample metadata. Where available, HLA class I and class II types were taken from metadata supplied by the sample provider and were not determined by assay-based typing. The study at large found these results: The quantity of clinical and demographic metadata differed by source and by participant and was supplied without curation.

Enrolling through a virtual design, the prospective study's participants ranged in age from roughly 18 to 95 years and lived across more than 20 United States geographic areas. To assign participants to cohorts, the prospective study relied on clinical history that participants themselves reported in a screening survey and a study questionnaire. ImmuneRACE Cohort 3 recovered participants were defined by two consecutive negative NP/OP PCR tests, healthcare professional clearance, or symptom resolution. In the prospective study, whole blood, serum and a nasopharyngeal or oropharyngeal swab were collected from each participant by mobile phlebotomists. Over an approximately two-month period, participants in the prospective study had the option of providing additional blood draws and questionnaires. Before DNA extraction, blood samples from the prospective study were shipped at room temperature or frozen.

TCRbeta CDR3 regions were amplified from genomic DNA using the immunoSEQ Assay, a bias-controlled multiplex PCR. In the source study's methods: Nucleated cell counts per sample were estimated from amplification of reference gene primers within the assay. To quantify the absolute abundance of each unique TCRbeta CDR3 rearrangement, sequence reads were collapsed and filtered. For each sample, productive Simpson clonality was calculated by taking the square root of Simpson's diversity index across productive rearrangements. The table was pulled from immuneACCESS by TCRdb, which kept in-frame rearrangements only. Such tables lose some clones; where checked, under half of the loss comes from unresolved V genes, and the rest has no known cause. Clone size and the V and J calls come from that table; the DNA yielded D and trimming. This sample is represented by 300,000 to 350,000 clones; over 75% of them were singletons. The ten largest clones represent over 4.5% of the sample.

Remarks on this clone: Its specific antigen is unknown. Base qualities were left out, and no much larger clone turns up one base away.

From the cysteine up to the phenylalanine, the CDR3 has a length of 18 residues. Just CDR3 DNA is preserved here, 54 bases in frame from base 1. Taken from the germline V gene (reference sequence), the CDR1 and CDR2 loops are SEHNR and FQNEAQ. Cut back by 3 bases and 5 bases, the V and J ends lie 25 bases apart. The rearrangement joined TRBV7-9 to TRBJ1-1, and TRBD1 may be the D gene, going by 6 matching bases. Sequencing used PBMCs or T cells enriched from blood (not recorded which). The source is a man between 25 and 39 years old who had recovered from COVID-19. The bases are TGTGCCAGCAGCTTTACATCACTGTTCGGGGGGCGTCGGACTGAAGCTTTCTTT. This yields the protein CASSFTSLFGGRRTEAFF. With the portions outside the CDR3 filled from the reference TRBV7-9 and TRBJ1-1 genes, the complete variable region becomes DTGVSQNPRHKITKRGQNVTFRCDPISEHNRLYWYRQTLGQGPEFLTYFQNEAQLEKSRLLSDRFSAERPKGSFSTLEIQRTEQGDSAMYLCASSFTSLFGGRRTEAFFGQGTRLTVV.